The present entry profiles one TCR beta chain with its context. The germline V gene has CDR1 MNHNS and CDR2 SASEGT. The CDR3 covers 14 residues. V was shortened by 2 bases and J by 7 bases, with 12 bases between the two germline ends. The data were taken from a study of shared clonotypes between healthy human individuals. TCRdb's table, derived via immunoSEQ multiplex PCR, lists solely in-frame clones and lacks some. Among roughly 700,000 clones listed, approximately 79% were seen once. The chain is built from TRBV6-1 and TRBJ2-1; D unclear. The sequence was obtained from a woman in her twenties or thirties in good health. The sequenced sample consisted of memory CD4+ T cells sorted from blood. Sample subset: CD45RA-negative fraction. The CDR3 coding sequence is TGTGCCAGCAGTGAACCCCCGCCCCGGAATGAGCAGTTCTTC. This translates into CASSEPPPRNEQFF.